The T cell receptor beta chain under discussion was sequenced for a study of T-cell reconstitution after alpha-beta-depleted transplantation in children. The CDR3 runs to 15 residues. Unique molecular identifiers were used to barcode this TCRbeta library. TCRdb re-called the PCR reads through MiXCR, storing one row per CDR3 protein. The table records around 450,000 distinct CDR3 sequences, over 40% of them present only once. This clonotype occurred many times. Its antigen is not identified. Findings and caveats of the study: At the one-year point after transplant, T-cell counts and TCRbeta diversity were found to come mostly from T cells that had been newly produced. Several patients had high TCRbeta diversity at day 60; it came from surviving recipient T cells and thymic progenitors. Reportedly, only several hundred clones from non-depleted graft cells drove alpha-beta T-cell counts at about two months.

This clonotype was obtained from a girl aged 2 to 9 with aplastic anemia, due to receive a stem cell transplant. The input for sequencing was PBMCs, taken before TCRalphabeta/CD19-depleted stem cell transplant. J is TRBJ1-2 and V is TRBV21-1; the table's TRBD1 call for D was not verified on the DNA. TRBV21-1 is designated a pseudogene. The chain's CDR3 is CASSLRTGQNYGYTF. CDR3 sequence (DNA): TGTGCCAGCAGCCTTCGGACAGGGCAAAACTATGGCTACACCTTC.